This T cell receptor (beta chain) was obtained from a study of OX40 agonist ivuxolimab in advanced cancers. Overall study context: Ivuxolimab is a fully human IgG2 antibody that activates OX40 (CD134). Prior therapy, whether anti-PD-1, anti-PD-L1 or anti-CTLA-4, was allowed, and more than 35% had some.

For this clone: The antigen remains undetermined.

Study findings and constraints: At 0.1 to 3.0 mg/kg and by week 6, CD4+ and CD8+ T cells in the blood had expanded clonally.

The data were produced by immunoSEQ multiplex PCR, yet TCRdb's version contains in-frame clones alone and is incomplete. This sample yields about 28,000 clones, of which about 82% are seen a single time; roughly 25% belongs to the top ten. The germline gives CDR1 SGHAT, CDR2 FQNNGV. The CDR3 length is 13 residues. Trimming pared 3 bases from V and 3 bases from J, leaving 9 bases between. The rearrangement joins TRBV11-2 to TRBJ2-7; D gene ambiguous. This sequence was found in an adult with an advanced solid tumor such as melanoma, head and neck, liver or kidney cancer. The starting material was CD4+ or CD8+ T cells sorted from blood, obtained in a trial of the OX40 agonist ivuxolimab. The CDR3 reads CASSFTFFYEQYF. CDR3 coding DNA: TGTGCCAGCAGCTTCACTTTCTTCTACGAGCAGTACTTC.